A selection of T cell receptor beta chains follows, all from one sample in a study of blood T cell repertoires in COVID-19. Sequencing used immunoSEQ multiplex PCR; TCRdb keeps in-frame clones, though not all of them. The sample gives 60,000 to 70,000 clones, roughly 85% of which show up once; approximately 1.4% is in the top ten. The sample consisted of peripheral blood. Every receptor here comes from a woman in her fifties or sixties with acute or convalescent COVID-19. The CDR3 runs from the conserved cysteine through the conserved F or W. The D gene is left open where the match is weak. Clone size appears in some rows only: once, few, many, or a class for an expanded clone.

V	J	size	D	DNA	CDR3
TRBV5-1	TRBJ2-1	once	-	TGCGCCAGCAGCTCGCTGGCTACTGGGGCTGGGGATGAGCAGTTCTTC	CASSSLATGAGDEQFF
TRBV24-1	TRBJ2-5	-	TRBD1	TGTGCCACCAGTGACCCCGGGACAGTTCAAGAGACCCAGTACTTC	CATSDPGTVQETQYF
TRBV15	TRBJ1-3	-	TRBD1	TGTGCCACCAGCAGAGGGACAGGGGATAGGGGAAACACCATATATTTT	CATSRGTGDRGNTIYF
TRBV19	TRBJ1-1	once	TRBD1	TGTGCCAGTAAAGTCACGGAGGGGGCTTGGAACACTGAAGCTTTCTTT	CASKVTEGAWNTEAFF
TRBV5-4	TRBJ2-1	few	-	TGTGCCAGCAGCTTGGATCCTACTTACAATGAGCAGTTCTTC	CASSLDPTYNEQFF
TRBV12-3/TRBV12-4	TRBJ1-2	-	-	TGTGCCAGCGGGCAGGGCAATGGCTACACCTTC	CASGQGNGYTF
TRBV19	TRBJ2-7	-	-	TGTGCCAGTAGTGATCCCACCGGGGGGCCTTCCTACGAGCAGTACTTC	CASSDPTGGPSYEQYF
TRBV6-5	TRBJ1-4	once	-	TGTGCCAGCAGCTCCGAATTGTGGGGGGGGAAACTGTTTTTT	CASSSELWGGKLFF
TRBV4-1	TRBJ2-7	few	-	TGCGCCAGCAGCCAATTGCCCGGGGGCTACGAGCAGTACTTC	CASSQLPGGYEQYF
TRBV6-1	TRBJ1-4	-	TRBD1	TGTGCCAGCAGTGAGGCCCGACAGGGGGGAAAACTGTTTTTT	CASSEARQGGKLFF
TRBV29-1	TRBJ1-2	-	TRBD1	TGCAGCGTTGGTAGTACAGGGGGGTCGATCTATGGCTACACCTTC	CSVGSTGGSIYGYTF
TRBV13	TRBJ2-5	-	TRBD1	TGTGCCAGCAGCTTACGGAGCACAGGGGGCGGGTCGGAGACCCAGTACTTC	CASSLRSTGGGSETQYF
TRBV6-5	TRBJ1-2	-	-	TGTGCCAGCACCCTGAACGGGGTACGCGGCTACACCTTC	CASTLNGVRGYTF
TRBV7-9	TRBJ1-2	-	-	TGTGCCAGCAGCTTATTAGACGTCCGGGGGTATGGCTACACCTTC	CASSLLDVRGYGYTF
TRBV2	TRBJ2-7	-	-	TGTGCCAGCGGAACAGGGAAGTGGCAGTACTTC	CASGTGKWQYF
TRBV27	TRBJ2-1	once	TRBD2	TGTGCCAGCACTCAGGCCCCGGGGGGTACCTACAATGAGCAGTTCTTC	CASTQAPGGTYNEQFF
TRBV6-5	TRBJ1-1	-	TRBD1	TGTGCCAGCACCACACGACAGGGAAACACTGAAGCTTTCTTT	CASTTRQGNTEAFF
TRBV5-6	TRBJ2-1	-	-	TGTGCCAGCAGCGCGCGAAGAGAGCAGTTCTTC	CASSARREQFF
TRBV27	TRBJ1-2	-	TRBD1	TGTGCCAGCAGTCACTACGTGGGACAGGGGGCGAACGCCTATGGCTACACCTTC	CASSHYVGQGANAYGYTF
TRBV24-1	TRBJ2-5	-	TRBD1	TGTGCCACCAGTGATCTAGGAGTGACAGGGGAGACCCAGTACTTC	CATSDLGVTGETQYF
TRBV10-1	TRBJ1-5	-	-	TGCGCCAGCAGTGAGTCGGACAAGTACAATCAGCCCCAGCATTTT	CASSESDKYNQPQHF
TRBV6-5	TRBJ1-5	-	-	TGTGCCAGCAGTACTGGGGGGGCTGGGCAGCCCCAGCATTTT	CASSTGGAGQPQHF
TRBV9	TRBJ2-2	-	-	TGTGCCAGCAGCGCCCTCATAGTGGCGGATTCGAACACCGGGGAGCTGTTTTTT	CASSALIVADSNTGELFF
TRBV9	TRBJ2-2	-	TRBD2	TGTGCCAGCAGCGATAGGACTAGCGGGACCGGGGAGCTGTTTTTT	CASSDRTSGTGELFF
TRBV6-5	TRBJ2-7	-	-	TGTGCCAGCAGTTACTCGACGGGTTGGACCTACGAGCAGTACTTC	CASSYSTGWTYEQYF
TRBV19	TRBJ2-7	-	-	TGTGCCAGTAGTATAGGGCAACAGGGAACCTACGAGCAGTACTTC	CASSIGQQGTYEQYF
TRBV19	TRBJ1-5	-	TRBD1	TGTGCCAGTAGTATAGGCTATCGGGGACAGGGGCAGCCCCAGCATTTT	CASSIGYRGQGQPQHF
TRBV6-5	TRBJ2-7	few	-	TGTGCCAGCAGTTACTCCCGGGGGACCTACGAGCAGTACTTC	CASSYSRGTYEQYF
TRBV12-3/TRBV12-4	TRBJ1-3	-	-	TGTGCCAGCAGTCCCGTCCTTGGAAACACCATATATTTT	CASSPVLGNTIYF
TRBV5-1	TRBJ1-2	-	TRBD1	TGCGCCAGCACCCCTCGACAGGGCACTAACTATGGCTACACCTTC	CASTPRQGTNYGYTF
TRBV30	TRBJ2-7	-	TRBD2	TGTGCCTACTACGGGACTAGCGGGAGGGGGACCTACGAGCAGTACTTC	CAYYGTSGRGTYEQYF
TRBV28	TRBJ1-4	once	-	TGTGCCAGCAGCGAGAGTGAAAAACTGTTTTTT	CASSESEKLFF
TRBV7-3	TRBJ2-2	-	TRBD2	TGTGCCAGCAGCTTAAGCCTAGCGGTCGGGGAGCTGTTTTTT	CASSLSLAVGELFF
TRBV18	TRBJ1-2	-	-	TGTGCCAGCTCAAGTGACAGTAACTATGGCTACACCTTC	CASSSDSNYGYTF
TRBV5-1	TRBJ2-2	-	-	TGCGCCAGCAGCCCCGACGCCGGGACCGGGGAGCTGTTTTTT	CASSPDAGTGELFF
TRBV25-1	TRBJ1-4	-	-	TGTGCCAGCAGAGAAACAGGAAATGGTGAAAAACTGTTTTTT	CASRETGNGEKLFF
TRBV5-4	TRBJ2-7	-	TRBD2	TGTGCCAGCAGCTCTAGGACTAGCTCGAGCGAGCAGTACTTC	CASSSRTSSSEQYF
TRBV30	TRBJ1-2	-	-	TGTGCCTGGAGACCCTTAGGGGGTGACGCCCATGGCTACACCTTC	CAWRPLGGDAHGYTF
TRBV12-5	TRBJ1-2	-	TRBD1	TGTGCTAGTGGCCTGGGACAGGGAATTGGCTACACCTTC	CASGLGQGIGYTF
TRBV25-1	TRBJ1-6	-	TRBD1	TGTGCCAGCAGTGCGGGACAGGGGTATAATTCACCCCTCCACTTT	CASSAGQGYNSPLHF
TRBV3-1/TRBV3-2	TRBJ2-6	-	-	TGTGCCAGCAGCCAAGAGATACAGGACCGGCTTCGGTGGGGGGCCAACGTCCTGACTTTC	CASSQEIQDRLRWGANVLTF
TRBV6-1	TRBJ1-5	-	-	TGTGCCAGCAGTGAAGTTTTTGGGGGACTTCAGCCCCAGCATTTT	CASSEVFGGLQPQHF
TRBV27	TRBJ1-1	-	-	TGTGCCAGCAGTTACCTACAGGGAAGAGCTTTCTTT	CASSYLQGRAFF
TRBV2	TRBJ2-7	-	TRBD2	TGTGCCAGCAACAGACTAGCGGGAGGGCAATACGAGCAGTACTTC	CASNRLAGGQYEQYF
TRBV27	TRBJ1-4	-	-	TGTGCCAGCAGTCGGACCGGACAGAGTGAAAAACTGTTTTTT	CASSRTGQSEKLFF
TRBV28	TRBJ2-5	-	TRBD1	TGTGCCAGCAGTTTTCAGGGGGCGGGGACCCAGTACTTC	CASSFQGAGTQYF
TRBV5-1	TRBJ2-6	-	-	TGCGCCAGCAGCTTGCTTGGACAGTTGATCTCTGGGGCCAACGTCCTGACTTTC	CASSLLGQLISGANVLTF
TRBV3-1/TRBV3-2	TRBJ2-7	-	TRBD2	TGTGCCAGCAGCCACCCTAGCGGGATGGGGATCCACGAGCAGTACTTC	CASSHPSGMGIHEQYF
TRBV7-6	TRBJ1-6	-	-	TGTGCCAGCAGCACGGACGGGGGACATTCACCCCTCCACTTT	CASSTDGGHSPLHF
TRBV3-1/TRBV3-2	TRBJ2-7	-	-	TGTGCCAGCAGCCAAGCGATCAGGACTAAAGCCTACGAGCAGTACTTC	CASSQAIRTKAYEQYF
TRBV28	TRBJ1-2	-	TRBD1	TGTGCCAGCAGTTTCGACAGGGTGGGCGGCTACACCTTC	CASSFDRVGGYTF
TRBV18	TRBJ1-1	-	TRBD1	TGTGCCAGCTCACGGGACAGATCTACCACTGAAGCTTTCTTT	CASSRDRSTTEAFF
TRBV5-1	TRBJ2-2	-	TRBD2	TGCGCCAGCAGCTTAGAGGGCCTGACTAGCGGGAGGCCCCTTCTAGACACCGGGGAGCTGTTTTTT	CASSLEGLTSGRPLLDTGELFF
TRBV19	TRBJ2-4	-	TRBD1	TGTGCCAGTAGTGAATCGGGACAGGGGGCGAAAAACATTCAGTACTTC	CASSESGQGAKNIQYF
TRBV24-1	TRBJ1-2	-	TRBD1	TGTGCCACCAGTGACCTTGGACAGGCTGATGGCTACACCTTC	CATSDLGQADGYTF
TRBV18	TRBJ2-1	-	TRBD2	TGTGCCAGCTCACTTGGACTAGCGGGAGGGGACAATGAGCAGTTCTTC	CASSLGLAGGDNEQFF
TRBV5-1	TRBJ1-3	-	TRBD1	TGCGCCAGCAGCTTAGGGGGCCCGGGAGGAAACACCATATATTTT	CASSLGGPGGNTIYF
TRBV10-3	TRBJ1-2	-	TRBD1	TGTGCCATCGGACGGACAGGGGGCAACTATGGCTACACCTTC	CAIGRTGGNYGYTF
TRBV21-1	TRBJ1-2	few	-	TGTGCCAGCAGCAAAGGTCAGAGGGACAGGCAAAATACAACTAACTATGGCTACACCTTC	CASSKGQRDRQNTTNYGYTF
TRBV30	TRBJ1-1	once	-	TGTGCCTGGAGTCATAGTAACACTGAAGCTTTCTTT	CAWSHSNTEAFF